This T cell receptor beta chain was recovered during a study of control samples from healthy donors and cancer patients. Trimming took 5 bases from V and 8 from J, leaving 9 bases between them. CDR1 DFQATT and CDR2 SNEGSKA come from the germline V gene (reference sequence). This CDR3 has 11 amino acids. This clone was picked up a small number of times. The data were produced by immunoSEQ multiplex PCR, yet TCRdb's version contains in-frame clones alone and is incomplete. The data show under 150,000 clones, with about 93% seen just once and about 2.6% held by the top ten. The TCR sequence derives from a man in his thirties or forties in good health. This chain connects TRBV20-1 to TRBJ2-2, with no clear D. Sequencing used blood. The CDR3, as DNA: TGCAGTGCTTCATTTGGTGGGGAGCTGTTTTTT. This sequence encodes CSASFGGELFF.